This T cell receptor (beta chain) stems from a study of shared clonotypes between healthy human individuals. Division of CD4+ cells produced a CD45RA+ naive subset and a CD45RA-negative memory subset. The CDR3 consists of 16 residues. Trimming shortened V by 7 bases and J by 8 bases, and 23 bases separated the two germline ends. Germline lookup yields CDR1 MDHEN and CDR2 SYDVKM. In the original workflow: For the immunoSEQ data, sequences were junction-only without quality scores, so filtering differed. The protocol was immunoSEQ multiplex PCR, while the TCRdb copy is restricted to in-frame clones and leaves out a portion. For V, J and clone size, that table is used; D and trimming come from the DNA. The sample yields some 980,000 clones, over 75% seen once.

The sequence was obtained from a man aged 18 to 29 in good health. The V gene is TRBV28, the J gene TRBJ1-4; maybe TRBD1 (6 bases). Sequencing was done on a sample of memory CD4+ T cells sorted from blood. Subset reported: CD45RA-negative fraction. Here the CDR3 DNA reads TGTGCCAGCATCCTAGAAAGGGGGGCAAGGAACGAAAAACTGTTTTTT. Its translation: CASILERGARNEKLFF.